The 13 T cell receptor beta chains in this list originate from one sample, sequenced in a study of blood T cells in healthy people across ages. Alongside a J-beta primer mix, a sample-barcoded 5' primer served in a second PCR lasting about 7 to 12 cycles. TCRdb re-analysed the 5' RACE reads in MiXCR, keeping a single row per CDR3 protein. The sample comprises fewer than 600,000 distinct CDR3 sequences, 25% to 35% of which are singletons, and approximately 3.3% rests with the top ten. This sample also appeared in a second study, on T cells of mothers and their children.

Sequencing was performed on blood. These receptors all come from a boy between 2 and 10 years old in good health.

V and J are TRBV6-1 and TRBJ1-4, with 10 bases lining up with TRBD1. Germline V gene lookup returns CDR1 MNHNS and CDR2 SASEGT. There are 15 residues in the CDR3. The J segment lost 7 bases and the V segment lost 6 bases, leaving 8 bases of the junction unmatched. CDR3 amino acids: CASSLLGQGFEKLFF. Written as DNA, the CDR3 is TGTGCCAGCAGCCTCCTGGGACAGGGGTTTGAAAAACTGTTTTTT.

The chain recombines TRBV3-1 with TRBJ2-1, with 9 bases lining up with TRBD2. After removal of 1 base from V and 16 bases from J, the junction contained 8 bases not matched to a gene. The CDR3 extends over 13 amino acids. Germline CDR1 reads LGHDT; CDR2 reads YNNKEL (reference sequence). CDR3 region: CASSQGGGTSHFF. CDR3 nucleotide sequence: TGTGCCAGCAGCCAAGGGGGAGGGACTAGCCATTTCTTC.

The chain uses TRBV9 and TRBJ1-2; 12 positions agree with TRBD1. CDR1 is SGDLS and CDR2 is YYNGEE in the germline V gene. This CDR3 is built from 14 residues. J lost 8 bases, V lost 4 bases, and 6 bases had no gene match. In DNA, the CDR3 is TGTGCCAGCAGCACCGGGACAGGGGGCGGCGGCTACACCTTC. It codes for CASSTGTGGGGYTF.

V is TRBV30 and J is TRBJ2-5; D might be TRBD1 (6 bases). Between the trimmed V and J ends, which lost 5 bases and 0 bases, there was a span of 16 bases. Per germline, CDR1 GTSNPN and CDR2 SVGIG (reference sequence). This CDR3 has 15 amino acids. As DNA, the CDR3 is TGTGCCTGGCCCCCCATGGGGGCCAACCAAGAGACCCAGTACTTC. It yields the protein CAWPPMGANQETQYF.

This clonotype has just a few counts. V and J are TRBV5-1 and TRBJ2-3; D is unclear. This CDR3 is 16 amino acids long. Per the germline V gene, CDR1 is SGHRS and CDR2 is YFSETQ. The ends were cut back, 0 bases at V and 1 base at J, with 12 bases in the middle. CDR3 in amino acids: CASSLAVAVGTDTQYF. Here the CDR3 DNA reads TGCGCCAGCAGCTTGGCTGTCGCAGTCGGCACAGATACGCAGTATTTT.

This clonotype has more than one count but fewer than ten. The chain carries TRBV10-2 and TRBJ1-1, with D uncertain. Trimming left V 3 bases short and J 8 bases short, with 10 bases between. CDR3 length: 12 residues. The germline V gene encodes CDR1 WSHSY and CDR2 SAAADI. The CDR3 region is CASSDMQREAFF. The CDR3 nucleotides read TGCGCCAGCAGTGATATGCAGAGGGAAGCTTTCTTT.

This clonotype was counted many times. The genes are TRBV29-1 and TRBJ2-7, with D uncertain. Trimming shortened V by 6 bases and J by 8 bases, and 14 bases separated the two germline ends. This CDR3 spans 11 amino acids. Germline V lookup: CDR1 SQVTM, CDR2 ANQGSEA. The CDR3 DNA follows: TGCAGCGTCGATACTCCCACCAAGCAGTACTTC. This sequence encodes CSVDTPTKQYF.

This clonotype was detected a few times. The chain employs TRBV27 and TRBJ1-5, with a tentative D call TRBD1 (5 bases). Germline V gene sequence: CDR1 MNHEY, CDR2 SMNVEV (reference sequence). This CDR3 has 13 amino acids. V was pared by 6 bases and J by 4 bases, with 10 bases between. CDR3 bases: TGTGCCAGCAGCTACTACAGGAATCAGCCCCAGCATTTT. Translated, it gives CASSYYRNQPQHF.

The rearrangement uses TRBV4-1 and TRBJ2-2; D may be TRBD2 (5 bases). CDR3 size: 13 residues. Germline CDR1 is MGHRA and CDR2 is YSYEKL. V lost 7 bases to trimming and J lost 6 bases, with 12 bases between them. Here the CDR3 reads CASKRNGAGELFF. The CDR3 DNA reads as TGCGCCAGCAAGAGGAACGGGGCCGGGGAGCTGTTTTTT.

This clonotype was seen more than once but under ten times. The rearrangement uses TRBV7-9 and TRBJ2-5; maybe TRBD2 (5 bases). The end of the DNA aligns better with TRBJ2-7, so the J call may be wrong. Looked up from germline, CDR1 is SEHNR and CDR2 is FQNEAQ (reference sequence). The CDR3 is made up of 15 amino acids. In nucleotides, the CDR3 is TGTGCCAGCAGCCCATCTAGCTCCTCCGCCTACGAGCAGTACTTC. It encodes CASSPSSSSAYEQYF.

This clonotype was observed a handful of times. The gene calls are TRBV3-1 and TRBJ1-4; D is perhaps TRBD1 (6 bases). The CDR3 sequence is 15 residues long. V was shortened by 4 bases and J by 0 bases, with 9 bases between the two germline ends. Germline assignment: CDR1 LGHDT and CDR2 YNNKEL (reference sequence). CDR3 DNA: TGTGCCAGCAGCCTACGACAGGCAACTAATGAAAAACTGTTTTTT. Encoded protein: CASSLRQATNEKLFF.

This clonotype has more than one count but fewer than ten. The chain combines TRBV6-6 with TRBJ1-1; 8 bases align to TRBD1. CDR3 size: 15 residues. Germline CDR1 MNHNY, CDR2 SVGAGI (reference sequence). The V segment lost 2 bases and the J segment 1 base; nucleotides outside the gene matches: 3. The CDR3 region has the DNA TGTGCCAGCAGTTACCGGGGACAGGAGAACACTGAAGCTTTCTTT. The encoded protein is CASSYRGQENTEAFF.

The chain is built from TRBV20-1 and TRBJ2-5; a weak D match, TRBD2 (5 bases). Between the trimmed V and J ends, which lost 6 bases and 1 base, there was a span of 12 bases. Germline loops: CDR1 DFQATT, CDR2 SNEGSKA (reference sequence). This CDR3 spans 13 amino acids. The CDR3 region has the DNA TGCAGTGCCACCAAGAGGGCCCAAGAGACCCAGTACTTC. Amino acid sequence: CSATKRAQETQYF.